This T cell receptor (beta chain) was retrieved from a study of technical replicates of blood from several donors. With 1 base clipped from V and 6 bases from J, the junction kept 7 bases outside the gene matches. The CDR3 covers 16 residues. Germline values: CDR1 SGHTA, CDR2 FQGNSA. Sequenced by immunoSEQ multiplex PCR; TCRdb stores in-frame clones only, minus some. The sample carries some 60,000 clones, approximately 94% recorded once. The receptor's source is a human donor in good health. Some clones in this sample may be carry-over from other donors' samples. V is TRBV7-2 and J is TRBJ2-2; 8 bases agree with TRBD2. The sequencing input was PBMCs. CDR3 bases: TGTGCCAGCAGCTTAGTCGGGACTAGTGTTGCCGGGGAGCTGTTTTTT. This gives the protein CASSLVGTSVAGELFF. Using reference TRBV7-2 and TRBJ2-2 for the parts outside the CDR3, the full variable domain is GAGVSQSPSNKVTEKGKDVELRCDPISGHTALYWYRQSLGQGLEFLIYFQGNSAPDKSGLPSDRFSAERTGGSVSTLTIQRTQQEDSAVYLCASSLVGTSVAGELFFGEGSRLTVL.